This TCR beta chain is from a study of beta chain features in type 1 diabetes. J was trimmed by 0 bases and V by 4 bases; bases with no gene match: 2. The germline V gene has CDR1 LGHNA and CDR2 YNFKEQ. This CDR3 is 15 amino acids long. Sequenced material consisted of expressed TCRB transcripts (all of the isolated RNA was reverse transcribed). Only in-frame clones appear in the TCRdb table, and some are missing; sequencing was by immunoSEQ multiplex PCR. Of about 900,000 clones listed, 15% to 20% are singletons. Material for sequencing was naive CD4+ T cells from blood. This rearrangement joins TRBV4-2 to TRBJ2-1; the match to TRBD2 covers 8 bases. The sequence was obtained from a woman younger than 35 in good health. The CDR3 nucleotides read TGTGCCAGCAGCCTAGCGGGGTCCTCCTACAATGAGCAGTTCTTC. It yields the protein CASSLAGSSYNEQFF.